This T cell receptor beta chain originates from a study of shared clonotypes between healthy human individuals. Overall study findings and caveats: Clonotype sharing among donors was thought likely to change with sequencing depth.

Some clones are missing from TCRdb's copy, which holds only in-frame ones; the method was immunoSEQ multiplex PCR. The sample shows hundreds of thousands of clones, around 79% of them seen only once. This clone was seen only once. The antigen is not known. This receptor was identified in a woman between 40 and 50 years old in good health. Some clones in this sample may be carry-over from other donors' samples. Input material: PBMCs.

The CDR3 loop reads CASSVGLAGLSYNEQFF. CDR3 coding DNA: TGTGCCAGCAGCGTAGGGCTAGCGGGACTATCCTACAATGAGCAGTTCTTC. V is TRBV9 and J is TRBJ2-1; the match to TRBD2 covers 9 bases. This CDR3 comprises 17 residues. CDR1 and CDR2 (germline): SGDLS, YYNGEE. V lost 0 bases, J lost 1 base, and 5 bases stayed unmatched.